This paragraph covers one TCR beta chain sequence. Its antigen is unidentified. The trim removed 6 bases at V and 2 bases at J, leaving 4 bases unmatched. The V gene's germline CDR1 is SGDLS and CDR2 YYNGEE. The CDR3 runs 14 residues. This entry belongs to a study of cytomegalovirus exposure and HLA in healthy donors. Study findings and constraints: Sequencing likely caused a cluster of highly shared sequence variants. From TCR beta sequences, most subjects' HLA-A and HLA-B alleles were reportedly predicted accurately.

It was with 60 Vbeta and 13 Jbeta primers that the PCR ran. The protocol was immunoSEQ multiplex PCR, while the TCRdb copy is restricted to in-frame clones and leaves out a portion. The sample contains about 150,000 clones, less than 85% of which appear only once. Whereas donors were nominally healthy upon sampling, unrecorded immune exposures were probable. The clonotype was recovered from a woman between 50 and 59 years old in good health and CMV-seropositive. The chain links TRBV9 to TRBJ1-3, with 8 bases matching TRBD1. Sequenced sample: PBMCs. The chain's CDR3 is CASNQGAPGNTIYF. The CDR3, as DNA: TGTGCCAGCAATCAGGGGGCACCTGGAAACACCATATATTTT.